This paragraph reports one TCR beta chain. Its antigen is unidentified. This record belongs to a study of shared clonotypes between healthy human individuals. Study summary: Three plates were used per donor for CD4 naive, three for CD4 memory, two for CD8 naive and one for CD8 memory. Study-level results: Sample collection involved blood only; tissue repertoires are likely different. In general, naive subsets displayed greater estimated richness than memory subsets did.

Each donor was a Caucasian adult residing in Nashville, Tennessee. The CDR3 runs to 13 residues. Trimming removed 6 bases from V and 0 bases from J, with 6 bases in between. CDR1 SGHAT and CDR2 FQNNGV come from the germline V gene. Clones were read by immunoSEQ multiplex PCR, and TCRdb kept only the in-frame ones, dropping some. The sample includes under 600,000 clones, about 96% of them seen just once. The chain couples TRBV11-2 to TRBJ1-3; D gene uncertain. Sequenced material: naive CD4+ T cells sorted from blood. Subset: CD45RA+ positively selected. The source of this sequence is a woman aged 30 to 39 in good health. CDR3 in DNA: TGTGCCAGCAGACCTAACTCTGGAAACACCATATATTTT. Protein sequence: CASRPNSGNTIYF.